This T cell receptor beta chain was found in a study of CD8 T cells in ankylosing spondylitis. Study-wide findings and caveats: Ankylosing spondylitis blood appeared to be characterized by a TCR beta motif of roughly eight highly homologous variants. The authors found the disease-linked clones to be CD8+ and relatively rare in peripheral blood. From matched ankylosing spondylitis synovial fluid, disease-linked clones were reportedly recovered at significantly enriched levels.

V gave up 4 bases and J gave up 1 base, with 14 bases separating them. Germline CDR1 SQVTM, CDR2 ANQGSEA. The length of the CDR3 is 14 residues. Quantitative molecular-barcoded 5'-RACE generated the TCR beta libraries. Each CDR3 protein is one row after TCRdb ran MiXCR on the 5' RACE reads. The table shows approximately 300,000 distinct CDR3 sequences, with around 21% occurring only once. This clonotype showed up just a few times. Its antigen is still unknown. This clonotype was sampled from a female donor with ankylosing spondylitis or in good health (not recorded which). The V gene is TRBV29-1, the J gene TRBJ2-7; tentatively, D is TRBD1 (6 bases). The specimen was blood, either unsorted or a sorted T cell fraction (not recorded which). CDR3: CSVASGAGSYEQYF. In DNA, the CDR3 is TGCAGCGTTGCCTCAGGGGCTGGGTCCTACGAGCAGTACTTC.